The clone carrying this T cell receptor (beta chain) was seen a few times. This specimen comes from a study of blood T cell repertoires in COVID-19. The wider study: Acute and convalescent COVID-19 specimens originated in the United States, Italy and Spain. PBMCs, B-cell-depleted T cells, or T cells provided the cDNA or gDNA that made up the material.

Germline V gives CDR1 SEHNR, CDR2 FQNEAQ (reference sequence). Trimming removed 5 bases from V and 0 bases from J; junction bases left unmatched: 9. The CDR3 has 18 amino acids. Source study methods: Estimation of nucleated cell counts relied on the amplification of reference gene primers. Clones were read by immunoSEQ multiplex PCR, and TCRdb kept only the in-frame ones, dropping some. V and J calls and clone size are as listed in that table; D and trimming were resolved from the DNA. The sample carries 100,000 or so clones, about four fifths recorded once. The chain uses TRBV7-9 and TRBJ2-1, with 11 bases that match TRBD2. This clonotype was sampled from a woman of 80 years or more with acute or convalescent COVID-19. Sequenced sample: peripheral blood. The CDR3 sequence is CASSVSGRASSSYNEQFF. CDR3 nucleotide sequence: TGTGCCAGCAGCGTTAGCGGGAGGGCCTCGAGCTCCTACAATGAGCAGTTCTTC.